This T cell receptor (beta chain) was identified in a study of CD4 T cells in relation to SARS-CoV-2 and coronaviruses. On this clone: As yet, its antigen is unknown.

Unexposed donor CD4+ T cells date from about 2011-2018, before the COVID-19 pandemic. Isolation of CD4+ T cells took place after approximately eleven days in culture. Assay used: immunoSEQ multiplex PCR; TCRdb lists only in-frame clones, some missing. The table includes about 15,000 clones, around 80% detected once. There are 12 residues in the CDR3. Looked up from germline, CDR1 is MNHEY and CDR2 is SVGEGT. The V end was cut by 3 bases, the J end by 6 bases, with 7 bases between. This receptor was taken from a human donor in good health. Sample: CD4+ T cells from PBMCs, cultured in vitro. The rearrangement links TRBV6-2 or TRBV6-3 to TRBJ2-3; D unresolved. Here the CDR3 reads CASSYVRDTQYF. The CDR3 DNA reads as TGTGCCAGCAGTTATGTGCGGGATACGCAGTATTTT.